The next 5 T cell receptor beta chains were all read from a single sample in a study of blood T cell repertoires in COVID-19. Sequencing was performed with immunoSEQ multiplex PCR; in TCRdb, only in-frame clones are kept and a portion is missing. Here the sample spans 180,000 or so clones, roughly three quarters being singletons. The sequenced sample was peripheral blood. The receptors stem from a woman between 50 and 59 years old with active or convalescent COVID-19.

The chain combines TRBV19 with TRBJ2-2; a possible D gene is TRBD2 (6 bases). This CDR3 contains 15 residues. Germline V CDR1 and CDR2: LNHDA, SQIVND (reference sequence). V was cut by 7 bases and J by 1 base, with 13 bases left in between. CDR3: CASTRAGRNTGELFF. The CDR3, as DNA: TGTGCCAGTACCAGAGCGGGCAGGAACACCGGGGAGCTGTTTTTT.

This chain links TRBV5-1 with TRBJ2-2, with 13 bases matching TRBD2. Per the germline V gene, CDR1 is SGHRS and CDR2 is YFSETQ. The CDR3 length is 17 residues. J gave up 6 bases and V 5 bases, and 10 bases lay outside the gene matches. CDR3 DNA: TGCGCCAGCAGGGATTGGACTAGCGGGAGTCGGGCCGGGGAGCTGTTTTTT. Residues: CASRDWTSGSRAGELFF.

V is TRBV5-4 and J is TRBJ2-2, with 9 bases aligning to TRBD1. The V segment lost 3 bases and the J segment 3 bases; nucleotides outside the gene matches: 3. The CDR3 is 15 amino acids. Germline CDR1 reads SGHNT; CDR2 reads YYREEE (reference sequence). The CDR3 nucleotides read TGTGCCAGCAGCTACGACAGGGGGTACACCGGGGAGCTGTTTTTT. Protein sequence: CASSYDRGYTGELFF.

In this sample, this clone turned up once. The chain is built from TRBV18 and TRBJ2-7; 8 positions match TRBD2. Trimming at V came to 3 bases and at J to 6 bases, leaving 10 bases not matched to a gene. The CDR3 consists of 15 residues. CDR1 KGHSH and CDR2 LQKENI come from the germline V gene. CDR3 residues: CASSPAGLGEGEQYF. CDR3 coding DNA: TGTGCCAGCTCACCGGCGGGACTAGGGGAAGGCGAGCAGTACTTC.

This chain links TRBV6-2 or TRBV6-3 with TRBJ2-7, with 7 bases that match TRBD2. Trimming at V came to 6 bases and at J to 0 bases, leaving 2 bases not matched to a gene. In germline, CDR1 is MNHEY, CDR2 SVGEGT. The CDR3 totals 13 residues. CDR3 sequence reads: CASSRLASYEQYF. In nucleotides, the CDR3 is TGTGCCAGCAGCCGACTAGCCTCCTACGAGCAGTACTTC.